This record covers a single TCR beta chain. The data were produced by immunoSEQ multiplex PCR, yet TCRdb's version contains in-frame clones alone and is incomplete. The sample carries almost 300,000 clones, just under 90% recorded once. The length of the CDR3 is 14 residues. V was shortened by 4 bases and J by 6 bases, with 15 bases between the two germline ends. Germline values: CDR1 MDHEN, CDR2 SYDVKM. This record comes from a study of blood T cell repertoires in COVID-19. The TCR originated in a woman aged 25 to 45 with COVID-19, enrolled during active disease. The rearrangement joins TRBV28 to TRBJ1-2; TRBD1 might be the D (5 bases). The specimen sequenced was peripheral blood. In nucleotides, the CDR3 is TGTGCCAGCAGTTCGGTAGGGGCGCGGCATGGCTACACCTTC. This codes for CASSSVGARHGYTF.